What follows are 8 T cell receptor beta chains derived from one specimen sequenced in a study of T cell clonality in common variable immunodeficiency. General study points: Common variable immunodeficiency TCR beta sequences reportedly had fewer deletions and N-nucleotide insertions.

Profiling relied on immunoSEQ multiplex PCR, and the TCRdb table lists in-frame clones only, not all of them. The sample includes about 28,000 clones, none of them occurring once. Their antigen targets remain unknown. The material sequenced was peripheral blood mononuclear cells. These receptors were obtained from a human donor with common variable immunodeficiency.

This clone was found many times. Incomplete CDR3 DNA: TGCGCCAGCAGCTTGGAAAGGGTAGCCTACGAG. It specifies CASSLERVAYE. The CDR3, in full, reads CASSLERVAYEQYF. J is TRBJ2-7 and V is TRBV5-1; unclear D gene. With the read ending 3 residues before the CDR3 end, the germline J gene is used to fill in that end. This CDR3 has 14 amino acids. Germline V gene data show CDR1 as SGHRS and CDR2 as YFSETQ. Trimming left V 0 bases short and J 2 bases short, with 9 bases between.

In its sample, this clone was seen many times. The read terminates 3 residues before the CDR3 end, so the remaining end is supplied by the germline J gene. V and J are TRBV14 and TRBJ2-3; a weak D match, TRBD1 (5 bases). Germline CDR1 reads SGHDN; CDR2 reads FVKESK. The CDR3 sequence is 16 residues long. V lost 1 base and J 1 base, leaving 12 bases between the germline ends. CDR3 sequence reads: CASSQGGAGRTDTQYF. The sequenced part of the CDR3 DNA is TGTGCCAGCAGCCAAGGTGGGGCAGGTCGCACAGATACG.

As regards this clone: The read falls 3 residues short of the CDR3 end, and the missing part is taken from the germline J gene. This chain connects TRBV7-3 to TRBJ2-3; 7 nucleotides line up with TRBD1. Germline CDR1 is SGHTA and CDR2 is FQGTGA. The CDR3 covers 14 residues. V lost 1 base, J lost 4 bases, and 2 bases stayed unmatched. CDR3 DNA, as far as it was read: TGTGCCAGCAGCTTAAGACAGGGCGCAGATACG. Protein sequence: CASSLRQGADT. The complete CDR3 sequence is CASSLRQGADTQYF.

About this clone itself: The read finishes 3 residues shy of the CDR3 end, and the germline J gene is used to complete it. The chain links TRBV5-1 to TRBJ2-5, with 9 bases that match TRBD1. V lost 4 bases and J lost 0; bases outside the gene matches: 7. The CDR3 length is 16 residues. CDR1 is SGHRS, CDR2 YFSETQ, per germline. The chain's CDR3 is CASSVPGQGHQETQYF. The CDR3 bases that were read are TGCGCCAGCAGCGTTCCGGGACAGGGCCACCAAGAGACC.

About this clone: The observed sequence ends 3 residues before the CDR3 terminus, with the missing tail filled in from the germline J gene. The chain couples TRBV19 to TRBJ1-2; D remains ambiguous. The CDR3 length is 15 residues. Germline values: CDR1 LNHDA, CDR2 SQIVND (reference sequence). The V and J ends lost 1 base and 6 bases respectively, with 15 bases between them. Partial CDR3 DNA: TGTGCCAGTAGTATAGGTCAGATGCTGGGCGATGGC. Its protein product is CASSIGQMLGDG. The whole CDR3 is CASSIGQMLGDGYTF.

About this clone itself: The read finishes 3 residues shy of the CDR3 end, and the germline J gene is used to complete it. This sequence joins TRBV6-2 or TRBV6-3 and TRBJ1-5, with TRBD1 matching over 8 bases. Germline CDR1 is MNHEY and CDR2 is SVGEGT. The trim removed 4 bases at V and 5 bases at J, leaving 10 bases unmatched. This CDR3 region has 16 residues. The CDR3 region is CASSWDGTGGHQPQHF. Partial CDR3 DNA: TGTGCCAGCAGTTGGGACGGGACAGGAGGACATCAGCCC.

This clone has a count of ten or more. The read halts 3 residues ahead of the CDR3 end, with the missing end drawn from the germline J gene. The rearrangement uses TRBV18 and TRBJ1-4; D is perhaps TRBD1 (6 bases). The length of the CDR3 is 16 residues. CDR1 and CDR2 from the germline V gene are KGHSH and LQKENI. V was pared by 2 bases and J by 5 bases, with 15 bases between. The part of the CDR3 DNA that was read is TGTGCCAGCTCACCAAGTAGTCTGGGGGCGAATGAAAAA. Translated, it gives CASSPSSLGANEK. The CDR3 as a whole reads CASSPSSLGANEKLFF.

This clone came up many times. The read comes to an end 3 residues before the CDR3 does, leaving the germline J gene to fill in the end. The genes are TRBV7-8 and TRBJ2-5, with 10 bases that match TRBD1. CDR1 and CDR2 (germline): SGHVS, FQNEAQ. This CDR3 has 18 amino acids. The V gene end was trimmed by 6 bases and the J gene end by 5 bases; junction bases not matched to a gene: 18. Partial CDR3 DNA: TGTGCCAGCAGTTTCAAGACAGGGGGCTGGAGTAGTGGGGAGACC. Translation: CASSFKTGGWSSGET. In full, the CDR3 reads CASSFKTGGWSSGETQYF.